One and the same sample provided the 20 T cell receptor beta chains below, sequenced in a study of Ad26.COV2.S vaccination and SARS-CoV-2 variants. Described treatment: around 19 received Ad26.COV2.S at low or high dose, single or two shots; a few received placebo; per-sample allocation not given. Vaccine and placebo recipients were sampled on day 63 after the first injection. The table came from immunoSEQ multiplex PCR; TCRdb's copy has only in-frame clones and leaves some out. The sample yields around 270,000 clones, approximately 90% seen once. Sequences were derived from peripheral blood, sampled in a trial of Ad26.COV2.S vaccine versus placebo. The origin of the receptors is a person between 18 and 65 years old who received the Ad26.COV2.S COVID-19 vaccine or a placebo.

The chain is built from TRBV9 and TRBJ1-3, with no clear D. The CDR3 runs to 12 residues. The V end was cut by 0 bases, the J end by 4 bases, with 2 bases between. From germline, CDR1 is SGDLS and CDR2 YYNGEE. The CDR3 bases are TGTGCCAGCAGCGTAGAGGGAAACACCATATATTTT. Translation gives CASSVEGNTIYF.

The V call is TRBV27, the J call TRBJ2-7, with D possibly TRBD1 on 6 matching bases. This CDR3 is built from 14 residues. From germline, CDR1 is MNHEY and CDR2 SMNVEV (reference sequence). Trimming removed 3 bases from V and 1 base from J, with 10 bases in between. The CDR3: CASSFQGLSYEQYF. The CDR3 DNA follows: TGTGCCAGCAGTTTCCAGGGGCTATCCTACGAGCAGTACTTC.

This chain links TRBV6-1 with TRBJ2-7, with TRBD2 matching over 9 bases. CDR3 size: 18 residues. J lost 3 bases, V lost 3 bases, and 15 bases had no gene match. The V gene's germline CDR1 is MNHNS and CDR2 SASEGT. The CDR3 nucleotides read TGTGCCAGCAGTGACCCCATACTAGCGGGTCTTGGGGACTACGAGCAGTACGTC. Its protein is CASSDPILAGLGDYEQYV.

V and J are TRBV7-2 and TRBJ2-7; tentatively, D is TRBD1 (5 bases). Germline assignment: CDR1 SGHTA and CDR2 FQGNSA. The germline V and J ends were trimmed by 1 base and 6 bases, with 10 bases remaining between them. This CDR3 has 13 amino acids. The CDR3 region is CASSLEGPREQYF. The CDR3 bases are TGTGCCAGCAGCTTAGAGGGGCCTCGCGAGCAGTACTTC.

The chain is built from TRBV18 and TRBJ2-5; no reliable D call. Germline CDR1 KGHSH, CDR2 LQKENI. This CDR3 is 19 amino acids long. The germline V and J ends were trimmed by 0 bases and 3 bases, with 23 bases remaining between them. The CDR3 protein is CASSPPKLIAPSKEETQYF. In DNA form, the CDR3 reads TGTGCCAGCTCACCACCGAAATTGATAGCCCCCAGTAAGGAAGAGACCCAGTACTTC. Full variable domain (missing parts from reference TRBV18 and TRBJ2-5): NAGVMQNPRHLVRRRGQEARLRCSPMKGHSHVYWYRQLPEEGLKFMVYLQKENIIDESGMPKERFSAEFPKEGPSILRIQQVVRGDSAAYFCASSPPKLIAPSKEETQYFGPGTRLLVL.

CDR3 DNA sequence: TGTGCCAGCAGCCAAGATTGGTCCGAATCTAGCACAGATACGCAGTATTTT. This codes for CASSQDWSESSTDTQYF. The chain employs TRBV4-2 and TRBJ2-3; no clear D gene. Trimming removed 0 bases from V and 0 bases from J, with 13 bases in between. The CDR3 covers 17 residues. CDR1 is LGHNA, CDR2 YNFKEQ, per germline.

CDR3 sequence reads: CASSPRTGRMNTEAFF. CDR3 DNA: TGTGCCAGCAGTCCTAGGACAGGGAGAATGAACACTGAAGCTTTCTTT. The J gene is TRBJ1-1, the V gene TRBV2, with 8 nucleotides matching TRBD1. There are 16 residues in the CDR3. Germline lookup yields CDR1 SNHLY and CDR2 FYNNEI. J was trimmed by 0 bases and V by 5 bases; bases with no gene match: 8.

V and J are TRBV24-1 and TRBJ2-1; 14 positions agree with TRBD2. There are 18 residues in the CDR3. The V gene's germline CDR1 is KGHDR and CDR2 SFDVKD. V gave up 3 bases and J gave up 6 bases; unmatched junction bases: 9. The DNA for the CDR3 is TGTGCCACCAGTGATCCCCTCGGCGGGACTAGCGGGAGCAATGAGCAGTTCTTC. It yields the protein CATSDPLGGTSGSNEQFF.

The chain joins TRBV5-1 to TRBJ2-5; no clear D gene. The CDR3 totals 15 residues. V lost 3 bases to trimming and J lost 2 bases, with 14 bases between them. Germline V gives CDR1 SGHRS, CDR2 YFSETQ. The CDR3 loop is CASSSQLRSQETQYF. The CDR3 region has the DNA TGCGCCAGCAGCTCCCAGCTAAGGAGTCAAGAGACCCAGTACTTC. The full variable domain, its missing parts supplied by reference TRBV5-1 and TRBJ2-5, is KAGVTQTPRYLIKTRGQQVTLSCSPISGHRSVSWYQQTPGQGLQFLFEYFSETQRNKGNFPGRFSGRQFSNSRSEMNVSTLELGDSALYLCASSSQLRSQETQYFGPGTRLLVL.

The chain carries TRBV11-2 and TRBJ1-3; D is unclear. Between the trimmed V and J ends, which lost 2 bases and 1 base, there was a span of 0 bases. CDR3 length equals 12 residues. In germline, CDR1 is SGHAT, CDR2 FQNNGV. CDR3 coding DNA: TGTGCCAGCAGCTTATCTGGAAACACCATATATTTT. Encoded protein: CASSLSGNTIYF.

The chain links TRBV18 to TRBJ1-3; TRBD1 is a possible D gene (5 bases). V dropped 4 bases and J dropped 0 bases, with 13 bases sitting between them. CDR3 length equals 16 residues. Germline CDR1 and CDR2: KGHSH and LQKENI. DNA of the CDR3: TGTGCCAGCTCACTACTAGACAGTTCCTCTGGAAACACCATATATTTT. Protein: CASSLLDSSSGNTIYF.

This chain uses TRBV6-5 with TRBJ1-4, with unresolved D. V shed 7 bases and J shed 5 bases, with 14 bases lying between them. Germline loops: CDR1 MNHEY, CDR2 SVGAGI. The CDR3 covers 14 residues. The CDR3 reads CASKIGRSNEKLFF. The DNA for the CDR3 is TGTGCCAGCAAGATCGGACGCTCGAATGAAAAACTGTTTTTT.

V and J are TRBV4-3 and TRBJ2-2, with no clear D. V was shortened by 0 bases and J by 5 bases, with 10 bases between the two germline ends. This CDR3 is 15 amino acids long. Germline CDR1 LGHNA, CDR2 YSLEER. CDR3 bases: TGCGCCAGCAGCCAAGATCGGTGGGATACCGGGGAGCTGTTTTTT. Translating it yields CASSQDRWDTGELFF.

The CDR3 nucleotides read TGCGCCAGCAGCTTAGAAGGAATTCGGCAAGAGACCCAGTACTTC. Its translation: CASSLEGIRQETQYF. The V and J genes are TRBV5-1 and TRBJ2-5; D unresolved. This CDR3 has 15 residues. In germline, CDR1 is SGHRS, CDR2 YFSETQ. Trimming left V 2 bases short and J 2 bases short, with 13 bases between.

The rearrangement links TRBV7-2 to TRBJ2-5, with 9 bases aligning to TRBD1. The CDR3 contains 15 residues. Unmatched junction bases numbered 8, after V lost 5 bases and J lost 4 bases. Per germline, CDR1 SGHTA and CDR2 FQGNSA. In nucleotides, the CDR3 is TGTGCCAGCAGCGATCGGGACAGGGCCCGAGAGACCCAGTACTTC. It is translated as CASSDRDRARETQYF.

This chain's CDR3 is CASSLPSLGYNEQFF. Here the CDR3 DNA reads TGCGCCAGCAGCTTGCCCAGCCTGGGGTACAATGAGCAGTTCTTC. This chain joins TRBV5-1 and TRBJ2-1; D is ambiguous. In germline, CDR1 is SGHRS, CDR2 YFSETQ. V gave up 1 base and J gave up 4 bases, with 12 bases separating them. The CDR3 sequence is 15 residues long.

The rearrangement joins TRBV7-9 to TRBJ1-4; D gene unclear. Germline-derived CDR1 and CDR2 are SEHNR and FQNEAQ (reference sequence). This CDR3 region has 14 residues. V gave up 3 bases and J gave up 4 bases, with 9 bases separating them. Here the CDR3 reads CASSFSSLNEKLFF. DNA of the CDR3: TGTGCCAGCAGCTTTTCCAGCCTTAATGAAAAACTGTTTTTT.

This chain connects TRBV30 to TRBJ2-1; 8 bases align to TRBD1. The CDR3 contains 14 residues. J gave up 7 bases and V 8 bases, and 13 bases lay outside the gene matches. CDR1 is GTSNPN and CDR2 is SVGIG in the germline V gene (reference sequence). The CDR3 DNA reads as TGTGCCGCCCCCCAGGGGGCATTGAAGAATGAGCAGTTCTTC. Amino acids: CAAPQGALKNEQFF.

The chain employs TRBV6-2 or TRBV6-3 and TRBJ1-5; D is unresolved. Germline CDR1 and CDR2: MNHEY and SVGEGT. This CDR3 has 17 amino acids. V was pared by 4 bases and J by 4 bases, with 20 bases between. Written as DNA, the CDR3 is TGTGCCAGCAGTTCGAAGACCCGCCTCCTGGGAAATCAGCCCCAGCATTTT. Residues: CASSSKTRLLGNQPQHF.

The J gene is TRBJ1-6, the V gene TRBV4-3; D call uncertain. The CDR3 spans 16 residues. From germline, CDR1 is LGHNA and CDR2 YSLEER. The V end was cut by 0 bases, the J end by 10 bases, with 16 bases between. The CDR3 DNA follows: TGCGCCAGCAGCCAAGAAGCGAGGGCGGTGAGATCACCCCTCCACTTT. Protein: CASSQEARAVRSPLHF.